The 19 T cell receptor beta chains given below trace back to one sample, sequenced in a study of kidney transplant recipient with SARS-CoV-2 infection. Each CDR3 protein gets one entry after TCRdb re-called the reads with MiXCR. This table has approximately 240,000 distinct CDR3 sequences, 29% appearing once. Source: a blood sample, taken at baseline and between days 110 and 120 from a kidney transplant recipient. These receptors all come from a male patient between 25 and 40 years old who had COVID-19 and was a kidney transplant recipient. Some T cells may arise from the graft donor.

This clonotype was seen at least ten times. The chain joins TRBV19 to TRBJ2-5, with 16 bases fitting TRBD2. Trimming removed 6 bases from V and 5 bases from J; junction bases left unmatched: 6. This CDR3 contains 16 residues. Germline CDR1 and CDR2: LNHDA and SQIVND (reference sequence). CDR3 sequence: CASSMGLAGGEETQYF. In DNA, the CDR3 is TGTGCCAGTAGCATGGGACTAGCGGGAGGGGAGGAGACCCAGTACTTC. Looking up the rest from reference TRBV19 and TRBJ2-5 gives the full variable domain: DGGITQSPKYLFRKEGQNVTLSCEQNLNHDAMYWYRQDPGQGLRLIYYSQIVNDFQKGDIAEGYSVSREKKESFPLTVTSAQKNPTAFYLCASSMGLAGGEETQYFGPGTRLLVL.

The chain has TRBV7-2 and TRBJ1-2, with D hard to call. The CDR3 sequence is 17 residues long. CDR1 is SGHTA and CDR2 is FQGNSA in the germline V gene. With 5 bases removed from V and 4 bases from J, the gap between germline ends came to 23 bases. The CDR3 nucleotides read TGTGCCAGCAGCCGACTAATCAGAGACGGAAAGACCTATGGCTACACCTTC. Translated: CASSRLIRDGKTYGYTF.

This clonotype has ten or more counts. J is TRBJ1-2 and V is TRBV6-6; D is undetermined. The CDR3 loop spans 17 amino acids. Looked up from germline, CDR1 is MNHNY and CDR2 is SVGAGI (reference sequence). With 4 bases removed from V and 4 bases from J, the gap between germline ends came to 22 bases. CDR3 bases: TGTGCCAGCAGTTGGCCCTCAGGTGGGAGAAAGACCTATGGCTACACCTTC. It specifies CASSWPSGGRKTYGYTF.

For this clonotype: A far larger clone is just one base off, so this is likely a read error. The chain links TRBV7-6 to TRBJ2-5, with D perhaps matching TRBD2 (6 bases). The CDR3 totals 15 residues. Trimming took 5 bases from V and 13 from J, leaving 26 bases between them. CDR1 SGHVS and CDR2 FNYEAQ come from the germline V gene. In DNA form, the CDR3 reads TGTGCCAGCAGCCTTGGGGTAGCGGCCTCCTACGAGCGGTACTTC. Encoded protein: CASSLGVAASYERYF. Full variable domain (remainder filled in from reference TRBV7-6 and TRBJ2-5): GAGVSQSPRYKVTKRGQDVALRCDPISGHVSLYWYRQALGQGPEFLTYFNYEAQQDKSGLPNDRFSAERPEGSISTLTIQRTEQRDSAMYRCASSLGVAASYERYFGPGTRLLVL.

This chain joins TRBV5-1 and TRBJ2-3, with a weak D call TRBD2 (5 bases). The germline CDR1 and CDR2 sequences are SGHRS and YFSETQ. Trimming left V 0 bases short and J 7 bases short, with 15 bases between. The CDR3 contains 15 residues. The CDR3 sequence: CASSLEVGERHTQYF. The CDR3 region has the DNA TGCGCCAGCAGCTTGGAGGTGGGAGAAAGACATACGCAGTATTTT.

This clonotype has at least ten counts. This rearrangement joins TRBV6-2 or TRBV6-3 to TRBJ1-5, with D uncertain. CDR3 length equals 14 residues. V was clipped by 8 bases and J by 2 bases, with 13 bases between them. Per germline, CDR1 MNHEY and CDR2 SVGEGT. The CDR3 reads CASGLHGGNQPQHF. In DNA, the CDR3 is TGTGCCAGCGGCCTCCACGGGGGCAATCAGCCCCAGCATTTT.

Ten or more counts support this clonotype. As DNA, the CDR3 is TGTGCCAGCAGCCTATTGTCTCCCATTTCAGGCTTGACCGGGGAGCTGTTTTTT. This translates into CASSLLSPISGLTGELFF. The chain carries TRBV3-1 and TRBJ2-2; no clear D. V lost 4 bases and J lost 5, with 23 bases in between. The CDR3 spans 18 residues. Looked up from germline, CDR1 is LGHDT and CDR2 is YNNKEL (reference sequence).

This clonotype has at least ten counts. The chain has TRBV5-1 and TRBJ1-3, with 9 positions matching TRBD1. The germline V gene encodes CDR1 SGHRS and CDR2 YFSETQ. This CDR3 region has 15 residues. V lost 4 bases, J lost 3 bases, and 5 bases stayed unmatched. The CDR3 bases are TGCGCCAGCAGCGCCGGGACAGGGATTGGAAACACCATATATTTT. It yields the protein CASSAGTGIGNTIYF. The full variable domain, in which reference TRBV5-1 and TRBJ1-3 provide the parts outside the CDR3, is KAGVTQTPRYLIKTRGQQVTLSCSPISGHRSVSWYQQTPGQGLQFLFEYFSETQRNKGNFPGRFSGRQFSNSRSEMNVSTLELGDSALYLCASSAGTGIGNTIYFGEGSWLTVV.

This clonotype was seen a few times. In DNA, the CDR3 is TGTGCCAGCAGCCGACCTGGACTAGCGGGGTACAATGAGCAGTTCTTC. The encoded protein is CASSRPGLAGYNEQFF. The rearrangement links TRBV3-1 to TRBJ2-1; 12 bases agree with TRBD2. The V gene end was trimmed by 4 bases and the J gene end by 4 bases; junction bases not matched to a gene: 5. CDR3 length: 16 residues. Germline V CDR1 and CDR2: LGHDT, YNNKEL (reference sequence).

With regard to this clonotype: The CDR3 does not end in the conserved phenylalanine or tryptophan, so this is likely a read error. This chain uses TRBV3-1 with TRBJ1-1; no definite D call. V lost 4 bases and J lost 4, with 22 bases in between. Germline V gives CDR1 LGHDT, CDR2 YNNKEL (reference sequence). This CDR3 has 17 amino acids. As DNA, the CDR3 is TGTGCCAGCAGCCGGCCCCGTCCCATTTCAATTCGCACTGAAGCTTTCCTT. Amino acid sequence: CASSRPRPISIRTEAFL.

This clonotype was recorded many times. The V gene is TRBV18, the J gene TRBJ1-4; D may be TRBD1 (6 bases). CDR3 length: 15 residues. Germline V gene data show CDR1 as KGHSH and CDR2 as LQKENI. Trimming removed 4 bases from V and 7 bases from J, with 16 bases in between. The CDR3 nucleotides are TGTGCCAGCTCACGCTCGACAGGCGAAAGTGAAAAACTGTTTTTT. Translated: CASSRSTGESEKLFF.

This clonotype was seen many times. V is TRBV12-3 or TRBV12-4 and J is TRBJ2-5; perhaps D is TRBD1 or TRBD2 (5 bases each). V lost 6 bases and J 2 bases, leaving 16 bases between the germline ends. The CDR3 runs to 15 residues. The CDR3 region has the DNA TGTGCCAGCAGGTACCGGGACCGTCATCAAGAGACCCAGTACTTC. Amino acid sequence: CASRYRDRHQETQYF.

There are many counts of this clonotype. The chain has TRBV24-1 and TRBJ1-4, with D hard to call. CDR1 and CDR2 from the germline V gene are KGHDR and SFDVKD. The CDR3 is 19 amino acids. V shed 0 bases and J shed 6 bases, with 22 bases lying between them. CDR3 DNA sequence: TGTGCCACCAGTGATTTGGCTCCTCGTGGAACGTTGCGTGATGAAAAACTGTTTTTT. Translated: CATSDLAPRGTLRDEKLFF.

This clonotype was recorded many times. V is TRBV5-8 and J is TRBJ1-2; D gene uncertain. The CDR3 spans 16 residues. V lost 6 bases and J 4 bases, leaving 22 bases between the germline ends. CDR1 is SGHTS, CDR2 YDEGEE, per germline. CDR3 in amino acids: CASMRFHPRKTYGYTF. DNA of the CDR3: TGTGCCAGCATGAGATTTCATCCACGAAAGACCTATGGCTACACCTTC.

This clonotype was recorded once. This may stem from a read error, because a much larger clone lies one nucleotide away. This chain uses TRBV3-1 with TRBJ2-5; unclear D gene. The end of the DNA fits TRBJ2-7 better, so the J call may be wrong. Germline CDR1 and CDR2: LGHDT and YNNKEL (reference sequence). The CDR3 loop spans 16 amino acids. As DNA, the CDR3 is TGTGCCGGCAGCCAAGGTGGTTTTGCGGAAACCTACGAGCAGTACTTC. Protein: CAGSQGGFAETYEQYF.

This clonotype has only a few counts. V usage is TRBV20-1 and J usage is TRBJ2-1; D tentatively fits TRBD1 or TRBD2 (7 bases each). Germline CDR1 DFQATT, CDR2 SNEGSKA (reference sequence). The CDR3 length is 14 residues. Deletions cut 6 bases from V and 5 bases from J, with 17 bases between. CDR3 in amino acids: CSAIRGAGDNEQFF. The CDR3 bases are TGCAGTGCGATCAGGGGGGCGGGAGACAATGAGCAGTTCTTC.

The sample holds many counts of this clonotype. The chain uses TRBV11-2 and TRBJ2-7; D is unclear. V was cut by 1 base and J by 3 bases, with 7 bases left in between. This CDR3 region has 13 residues. The germline V gene has CDR1 SGHAT and CDR2 FQNNGV. CDR3: CASSLALFYEQYF. CDR3 DNA: TGTGCCAGCAGCTTAGCCCTCTTCTACGAGCAGTACTTC.

With respect to this clonotype: This may be a read error: a much more frequent sequence differs by one nucleotide. V gene TRBV20-1 combines with J gene TRBJ1-2; unclear D gene. CDR1 is DFQATT, CDR2 SNEGSKA, per germline (reference sequence). The CDR3 runs to 16 residues. V lost 4 bases and J 4 bases, leaving 22 bases between the germline ends. The CDR3: CSAIYVLFRKSYGYTF. The CDR3 DNA is TGCAGTGCTATTTACGTGCTGTTTCGAAAGTCCTATGGCTACACCTTC.

In its sample, this clonotype was seen many times. V gene TRBV20-1 combines with J gene TRBJ2-1, with 7 bases matching TRBD2. Germline V CDR1 and CDR2: DFQATT, SNEGSKA (reference sequence). The V and J ends lost 6 bases and 4 bases, in that order; junction bases with no gene match: 12. The CDR3 runs 15 residues. The CDR3 spells CSAPAGGRRYNEQFF. The CDR3 DNA is TGCAGTGCCCCGGCGGGCGGGAGAAGGTACAATGAGCAGTTCTTC.